These T cell receptor beta chains were read from a single sample in a study of blood T cell repertoires in COVID-19. TCRdb keeps only in-frame clones here, not all; method: immunoSEQ multiplex PCR. The table includes around 120,000 clones, about 90% detected once. Sequences were obtained from peripheral blood. These receptors were taken from a woman aged 55-69 years with COVID-19, enrolled during active disease. CDR3s include the opening cysteine and the closing phenylalanine or tryptophan. D genes are given only for firm matches. Clone size appears in some rows only: once, few, many, or a class for an expanded clone.

TRBJ2-3,TRBV7-6,.,.,CASSRGSTDTQYF,TGTGCCAGCAGCCGGGGAAGCACAGATACGCAGTATTTT
TRBJ1-2,TRBV7-8,TRBD1,.,CASSYRDRVYGYTF,TGTGCCAGCAGCTACCGGGACAGGGTATATGGCTACACCTTC
TRBJ2-7,TRBV18,.,.,CASSPPGGSYEQYF,TGTGCCAGCTCACCACCTGGGGGGTCCTACGAGCAGTACTTC
TRBJ1-2,TRBV5-8,TRBD1,.,CASSLGPGQGFFAHGYTF,TGTGCCAGCAGCTTGGGGCCGGGACAGGGTTTTTTTGCCCATGGCTACACCTTC
TRBJ1-1,TRBV11-3,TRBD1,.,CASSLGTGGNTEAFF,TGTGCCAGCAGCTTAGGGACAGGCGGCAACACTGAAGCTTTCTTT
TRBJ2-2,TRBV11-3,.,.,CASRGSNTGELFF,TGTGCCAGCCGGGGTTCGAACACCGGGGAGCTGTTTTTT
TRBJ1-4,TRBV7-3,.,.,CASSLNPPTVSGPANEKLFF,TGTGCCAGCAGCTTAAACCCCCCGACAGTGTCTGGCCCGGCTAATGAAAAACTGTTTTTT
TRBJ2-1,TRBV11-2,TRBD2,.,CASSSLAESYNEQFF,TGTGCCAGCAGCTCACTAGCGGAATCTTACAATGAGCAGTTCTTC
TRBJ1-1,TRBV18,.,.,CASSPSSGTEAFF,TGTGCCAGCTCACCAAGCTCGGGAACTGAAGCTTTCTTT
TRBJ1-2,TRBV19,TRBD1,.,CASSRGPTGELNYGYTF,TGTGCCAGTAGTAGGGGACCGACAGGGGAATTGAACTATGGCTACACCTTC
TRBJ2-5,TRBV6-5,TRBD2,.,CASSYTTSGGSETQYF,TGTGCCAGCAGTTATACGACTAGCGGGGGGTCAGAGACCCAGTACTTC
TRBJ2-7,TRBV19,.,.,CASSNAGAASYEQYF,TGTGCCAGTAGTAATGCGGGGGCAGCTTCCTACGAGCAGTACTTC
TRBJ2-5,TRBV9,.,.,CASSVVPSQETQYF,TGTGCCAGCAGCGTAGTTCCTTCGCAAGAGACCCAGTACTTC
TRBJ2-5,TRBV3-1/TRBV3-2,.,few,CASSQDPSPQETQYF,TGTGCCAGCAGCCAAGATCCTAGTCCACAAGAGACCCAGTACTTC
TRBJ1-5,TRBV5-5,.,.,CASSFRGQFNQPQHF,TGTGCCAGCAGCTTTCGAGGTCAGTTCAATCAGCCCCAGCATTTT
TRBJ1-3,TRBV27,.,.,CASSSSRGTGNTIYF,TGTGCCAGCAGTTCGTCCAGGGGAACGGGAAACACCATATATTTT
TRBJ2-7,TRBV11-1,TRBD1,.,CASSTRDSLSYEQYF,TGTGCCAGCAGCACACGGGACAGTCTTTCCTACGAGCAGTACTTC
TRBJ1-6,TRBV7-2,.,.,CASSHTGLNNSPLHF,TGTGCCAGCAGTCATACGGGACTAAATAATTCACCCCTCCACTTT
TRBJ2-1,TRBV5-5,.,.,CASSLYSHNEQFF,TGTGCCAGCAGCTTGTACAGCCACAATGAGCAGTTCTTC
TRBJ2-7,TRBV19,TRBD1,.,CASSKDRGYEQYF,TGTGCCAGTAGTAAAGACAGGGGGTACGAGCAGTACTTC
TRBJ2-7,TRBV19,.,.,CASSREIAYEQYF,TGTGCCAGTAGTCGGGAAATTGCCTACGAGCAGTACTTC
TRBJ2-3,TRBV18,.,.,CASSPRGAVSTDTQYF,TGTGCCAGCTCACCCCGGGGGGCGGTTAGCACAGATACGCAGTATTTT
TRBJ2-1,TRBV2,TRBD2,.,CAKTSGVTSYNEQFF,TGTGCCAAAACTAGCGGGGTCACCTCCTACAATGAGCAGTTCTTC
TRBJ1-2,TRBV5-4,TRBD1,.,CASSLVHAGGYGYTF,TGTGCCAGCAGCTTGGTTCACGCAGGGGGCTATGGCTACACCTTC
TRBJ1-4,TRBV5-1,.,.,CASSPGSTRNEKLFF,TGCGCCAGCAGCCCGGGGTCGACGCGTAATGAAAAACTGTTTTTT
TRBJ1-2,TRBV6-2/TRBV6-3,.,.,CASSPGFVDGYTF,TGTGCCAGCAGTCCAGGGTTCGTGGATGGCTACACCTTC
TRBJ1-4,TRBV7-8,.,.,CASSPGGTILTNEKLFF,TGTGCCAGCAGCCCCGGGGGTACCATCCTAACTAATGAAAAACTGTTTTTT
TRBJ1-1,TRBV12-3/TRBV12-4,.,few,CASRANTEAFF,TGTGCCAGCAGAGCGAACACTGAAGCTTTCTTT
TRBJ2-7,TRBV7-2,TRBD1,.,CASSREQGFVEQYF,TGTGCCAGCAGCCGCGAACAGGGGTTCGTGGAGCAGTACTTC
TRBJ1-2,TRBV14,TRBD1,once,CASSQGLQGAQTF,TGTGCCAGCAGCCAAGGTCTCCAGGGGGCGCAGACCTTC
TRBJ2-1,TRBV27,.,.,CASSPRGRGSYNEQFF,TGTGCCAGCAGTCCTAGGGGCAGGGGATCCTACAATGAGCAGTTCTTC
TRBJ2-5,TRBV7-8,TRBD1,.,CASSLRPTGVETQYF,TGTGCCAGCAGCTTAAGACCGACAGGGGTTGAGACCCAGTACTTC
TRBJ1-1,TRBV19,TRBD1,.,CASSTGQGLSWNTEAFF,TGTGCCAGTAGTACTGGACAGGGGTTATCTTGGAACACTGAAGCTTTCTTT
TRBJ1-2,TRBV7-3,TRBD1,.,CASSPTGTDYGYTF,TGTGCCAGCAGCCCGACCGGGACAGACTATGGCTACACCTTC
TRBJ1-2,TRBV6-5,.,once,CASRHEAGAYGYTF,TGTGCCAGTCGCCATGAGGCCGGTGCCTATGGCTACACCTTC
TRBJ1-6,TRBV5-6,TRBD1,.,CASSLDGQGGILHF,TGTGCCAGCAGCTTGGACGGACAGGGTGGTATCCTCCACTTT
TRBJ2-7,TRBV5-1,.,.,CASSFLAGQNLYEQYF,TGCGCCAGCAGCTTTTTGGCCGGACAGAACCTGTACGAGCAGTACTTC
TRBJ2-6,TRBV6-5,.,.,CASTLASGANVLTF,TGTGCCAGCACCTTGGCCTCTGGGGCCAACGTCCTGACTTTC
TRBJ2-3,TRBV7-3,.,.,CASSLSGRVFGTDTQYF,TGTGCCAGCAGCTTAAGCGGGCGGGTGTTCGGCACAGATACGCAGTATTTT
TRBJ1-2,TRBV18,.,.,CASSPAGLKGYTF,TGTGCCAGCTCACCAGCAGGGCTTAAAGGCTACACCTTC
TRBJ2-4,TRBV19,TRBD2,.,CASNLSGGLKNIQYF,TGTGCCAGTAACCTAAGCGGGGGGCTAAAAAACATTCAGTACTTC
TRBJ1-1,TRBV2,.,.,CASSEALRGAGGTEAFF,TGTGCCAGCAGTGAAGCGCTCAGGGGCGCTGGCGGCACTGAAGCTTTCTTT
TRBJ2-3,TRBV18,TRBD1,.,CASSPFGQGTDTQYF,TGTGCCAGCTCACCATTTGGACAGGGCACAGATACGCAGTATTTT
TRBJ1-3,TRBV3-1/TRBV3-2,.,.,CASSQETLSGNTIYF,TGTGCCAGCAGCCAAGAGACACTCTCTGGAAACACCATATATTTT
TRBJ2-1,TRBV19,TRBD1,once,CATAAGTGERTGNEQFF,TGTGCCACCGCGGCCGGGACAGGGGAACGCACGGGTAATGAGCAGTTCTTC
TRBJ1-5,TRBV6-5,.,.,CASKREAGDQPQHF,TGTGCCAGCAAGCGAGAGGCAGGGGATCAGCCCCAGCATTTT
TRBJ1-1,TRBV7-9,.,.,CASSKTTTGTEAFF,TGTGCCAGCAGCAAAACCACAACAGGCACTGAAGCTTTCTTT
TRBJ2-6,TRBV2,.,.,CASLQSSGANVLTF,TGTGCCAGCCTACAGAGCTCTGGGGCCAACGTCCTGACTTTC
TRBJ1-1,TRBV9,.,.,CASSVGGTTNTEAFF,TGTGCCAGCAGCGTAGGAGGAACCACGAACACTGAAGCTTTCTTT
TRBJ1-1,TRBV7-6,.,.,CASSLGQGNTEAFF,TGTGCCAGCAGCTTAGGGCAGGGGAACACTGAAGCTTTCTTT
TRBJ2-4,TRBV27,TRBD1,once,CASSLLGTGNNIQYF,TGTGCCAGCAGTTTACTAGGGACAGGGAACAACATTCAGTACTTC
TRBJ1-1,TRBV15,TRBD1,.,CATSRGGRGDTEAFF,TGTGCCACCAGCAGAGGAGGCAGGGGGGACACTGAAGCTTTCTTT
TRBJ2-2,TRBV7-3,.,.,CASSSTVAPDTGELFF,TGTGCCAGCAGCTCAACTGTCGCCCCGGACACCGGGGAGCTGTTTTTT